This T cell receptor beta chain was sequenced in a study of beta chain features in type 1 diabetes. Every isolated RNA sample was fully reverse transcribed, so sequencing captured expressed TCRB transcripts. Clones were sequenced by immunoSEQ multiplex PCR, and TCRdb holds only the in-frame ones, with some missing. The profile shows 200,000 to 300,000 clones, roughly 20% of them singletons. Per germline, CDR1 SGHTA and CDR2 FQGNSA. The CDR3 is 14 amino acids. V lost 5 bases to trimming and J lost 0 bases, with 7 bases between them. Once sorted, every population was more than 98% pure. General study findings and limits: People with Type 1 diabetes carried modestly yet significantly shorter TCRB CDR3s in all four CD4+ subsets. Patients with type 1 diabetes showed fewer VDJ junction insertions and more deletions. Whether HLA type affects TCRB rearrangement stayed undetermined in the present work.

With regard to this clone: Its antigen remains unidentified.

This chain links TRBV7-2 with TRBJ1-4; D is ambiguous. The receptor's source is a woman aged 40 to 50 with type 1 diabetes. Material for sequencing was naive CD4+ T cells from blood. The CDR3 sequence is CASSPSPTNEKLFF. The CDR3 bases are TGTGCCAGCAGCCCATCCCCAACTAATGAAAAACTGTTTTTT.